A selection of T cell receptor beta chains follows, all from one sample in a study of cytomegalovirus exposure and HLA in healthy donors. Assay used: immunoSEQ multiplex PCR; TCRdb lists only in-frame clones, some missing. The sample shows 100,000 to 120,000 clones, roughly four fifths of them seen only once. Sequenced: PBMCs. All receptors come from a woman aged 25-40 years in good health and CMV-seronegative. Both conserved end residues are part of each CDR3. A D gene is named only where the DNA matches it firmly. Part of the rows lack a size; the others show once, few, many or a class for expanded clones.

j_gene: TRBJ1-5
v_gene: TRBV7-8
abundance: few
d_gene: .
CDR3aa: CASSLNSQSGTQHF
CDR3nt: TGTGCCAGCAGCTTAAATAGTCAGTCCGGGACCCAGCATTTT

j_gene: TRBJ2-3
v_gene: TRBV19
abundance: .
d_gene: TRBD2
CDR3aa: CASSTLAGDDTQYF
CDR3nt: TGTGCCAGTAGTACTCTAGCGGGGGATGATACGCAGTATTTT

j_gene: TRBJ1-1
v_gene: TRBV19
abundance: .
d_gene: .
CDR3aa: CASSISQRVEAFF
CDR3nt: TGTGCCAGTAGTATCAGTCAGAGGGTTGAAGCTTTCTTT

j_gene: TRBJ2-2
v_gene: TRBV25-1
abundance: once
d_gene: TRBD1
CDR3aa: CASSRQGDTGELFF
CDR3nt: TGTGCCAGCAGTAGACAGGGAGACACCGGGGAGCTGTTTTTT

j_gene: TRBJ1-2
v_gene: TRBV27
abundance: once
d_gene: TRBD1
CDR3aa: CASSGQGGNYGYTF
CDR3nt: TGTGCCAGCAGTGGACAGGGTGGCAACTATGGCTACACCTTC

j_gene: TRBJ2-1
v_gene: TRBV30
abundance: few
d_gene: .
CDR3aa: CAWSVGGNDRGNEQFF
CDR3nt: TGTGCCTGGAGTGTTGGGGGGAATGATAGGGGCAATGAGCAGTTCTTC

j_gene: TRBJ2-7
v_gene: TRBV29-1
abundance: .
d_gene: TRBD1
CDR3aa: CSVQAGTGSYEQYF
CDR3nt: TGCAGCGTTCAAGCCGGGACAGGGTCCTACGAGCAGTACTTC

j_gene: TRBJ2-2
v_gene: TRBV7-2
abundance: .
d_gene: TRBD2
CDR3aa: CASSLTSPTGELFF
CDR3nt: TGTGCCAGCAGCTTGACTAGCCCAACCGGGGAGCTGTTTTTT

j_gene: TRBJ2-7
v_gene: TRBV7-3
abundance: .
d_gene: .
CDR3aa: CASSFATGLGYEQYF
CDR3nt: TGTGCCAGCAGCTTTGCGACTGGCCTCGGGTACGAGCAGTACTTC

j_gene: TRBJ2-2
v_gene: TRBV28
abundance: .
d_gene: .
CDR3aa: CASSQGTTFGELFF
CDR3nt: TGTGCCAGCAGTCAAGGGACAACCTTCGGGGAGCTGTTTTTT

j_gene: TRBJ2-7
v_gene: TRBV15
abundance: few
d_gene: .
CDR3aa: CATSVLGGSYEQYF
CDR3nt: TGTGCCACCAGCGTACTCGGGGGCTCCTACGAGCAGTACTTC

j_gene: TRBJ2-1
v_gene: TRBV12-5
abundance: once
d_gene: .
CDR3aa: CASATGGSSYNEQFF
CDR3nt: TGTGCTAGTGCCACCGGGGGAAGCTCCTACAATGAGCAGTTCTTC

j_gene: TRBJ2-7
v_gene: TRBV29-1
abundance: .
d_gene: TRBD1
CDR3aa: CSVGGRTGLYEQYF
CDR3nt: TGCAGCGTTGGGGGCCGGACAGGGCTTTACGAGCAGTACTTC

j_gene: TRBJ1-3
v_gene: TRBV28
abundance: .
d_gene: .
CDR3aa: CASLGGSSGNTIYF
CDR3nt: TGTGCCAGCCTCGGAGGTTCCTCTGGAAACACCATATATTTT

j_gene: TRBJ2-7
v_gene: TRBV18
abundance: .
d_gene: .
CDR3aa: CASSPGQLSYEQYF
CDR3nt: TGTGCCAGCTCACCAGGACAGTTAAGCTACGAGCAGTACTTC

j_gene: TRBJ2-7
v_gene: TRBV28
abundance: few
d_gene: TRBD2
CDR3aa: CASSFPGLAYEQYF
CDR3nt: TGTGCCAGCAGTTTTCCGGGACTAGCCTACGAGCAGTACTTC

j_gene: TRBJ2-5
v_gene: TRBV11-2
abundance: once
d_gene: .
CDR3aa: CASSLDINGETQYF
CDR3nt: TGTGCCAGCAGTCTGGACATTAACGGGGAGACCCAGTACTTC

j_gene: TRBJ2-5
v_gene: TRBV5-8
abundance: .
d_gene: .
CDR3aa: CASSSRDSRRETQYF
CDR3nt: TGTGCCAGCAGCTCCCGGGACTCCAGACGAGAGACCCAGTACTTC

j_gene: TRBJ2-1
v_gene: TRBV7-9
abundance: .
d_gene: .
CDR3aa: CASSPTGFASTEQFF
CDR3nt: TGTGCCAGCAGCCCAACAGGGTTTGCTAGCACTGAGCAGTTCTTC

j_gene: TRBJ1-6
v_gene: TRBV4-1
abundance: few
d_gene: TRBD1
CDR3aa: CASSQEGGRTANSPLHF
CDR3nt: TGCGCCAGCAGCCAAGAAGGGGGCCGGACAGCTAATTCACCCCTCCACTTT

j_gene: TRBJ1-6
v_gene: TRBV6-5
abundance: .
d_gene: .
CDR3aa: CASSSGRHLNSPLHF
CDR3nt: TGTGCCAGCAGTTCCGGTAGACACCTTAATTCACCCCTCCACTTT

j_gene: TRBJ2-5
v_gene: TRBV28
abundance: .
d_gene: .
CDR3aa: CASSSSGSQETQYF
CDR3nt: TGTGCCAGCAGTTCATCAGGGTCCCAAGAGACCCAGTACTTC

j_gene: TRBJ1-2
v_gene: TRBV13
abundance: .
d_gene: TRBD1
CDR3aa: CASRAGTGYNYGYTF
CDR3nt: TGTGCCAGCAGAGCCGGGACAGGGTATAACTATGGCTACACCTTC

j_gene: TRBJ2-7
v_gene: TRBV18
abundance: .
d_gene: TRBD1
CDR3aa: CASSLDRGAYEQYF
CDR3nt: TGTGCCAGCTCGCTGGACAGGGGTGCCTACGAGCAGTACTTC

j_gene: TRBJ1-5
v_gene: TRBV18
abundance: .
d_gene: .
CDR3aa: CASSPSRNQPQHF
CDR3nt: TGTGCCAGCTCACCATCCAGGAATCAGCCCCAGCATTTT

j_gene: TRBJ1-1
v_gene: TRBV4-2
abundance: .
d_gene: .
CDR3aa: CASSQDTENTEAFF
CDR3nt: TGTGCCAGCAGCCAAGACACTGAGAACACTGAAGCTTTCTTT

j_gene: TRBJ2-3
v_gene: TRBV4-1
abundance: .
d_gene: .
CDR3aa: CASSDGHRSPDTQYF
CDR3nt: TGCGCCAGCAGCGACGGACACAGGTCCCCAGATACGCAGTATTTT

j_gene: TRBJ2-7
v_gene: TRBV5-6
abundance: .
d_gene: TRBD2
CDR3aa: CASSYSGVSYEQYF
CDR3nt: TGTGCCAGCAGCTATAGCGGGGTCTCCTACGAGCAGTACTTC

j_gene: TRBJ2-2
v_gene: TRBV7-3
abundance: once
d_gene: .
CDR3aa: CASSPNLRSGELFF
CDR3nt: TGTGCCAGCAGCCCTAATTTACGGTCCGGGGAGCTGTTTTTT

j_gene: TRBJ1-1
v_gene: TRBV29-1
abundance: few
d_gene: TRBD1
CDR3aa: CSAIDRVTTANTEAFF
CDR3nt: TGCAGCGCCATAGACAGGGTAACTACCGCAAACACTGAAGCTTTCTTT

j_gene: TRBJ2-7
v_gene: TRBV5-1
abundance: .
d_gene: TRBD1
CDR3aa: CASSFGGTGVEQYF
CDR3nt: TGCGCCAGCAGCTTTGGTGGGACAGGGGTGGAGCAGTACTTC

j_gene: TRBJ1-2
v_gene: TRBV28
abundance: .
d_gene: .
CDR3aa: CASSLVWTQFNGYTF
CDR3nt: TGTGCCAGCAGTTTGGTCTGGACACAATTTAATGGCTACACCTTC

j_gene: TRBJ1-4
v_gene: TRBV7-2
abundance: once
d_gene: .
CDR3aa: CASSSSIFEKLFF
CDR3nt: TGTGCCAGCAGCTCCTCTATTTTTGAAAAACTGTTTTTT

j_gene: TRBJ1-4
v_gene: TRBV28
abundance: .
d_gene: TRBD1
CDR3aa: CASAGQVEKLFF
CDR3nt: TGTGCCAGCGCGGGACAGGTTGAAAAACTGTTTTTT

j_gene: TRBJ2-1
v_gene: TRBV19
abundance: once
d_gene: .
CDR3aa: CASSFQGFYNEQFF
CDR3nt: TGTGCCAGTAGTTTTCAGGGGTTCTACAATGAGCAGTTCTTC

j_gene: TRBJ1-5
v_gene: TRBV6-1
abundance: few
d_gene: TRBD1
CDR3aa: CASRSPGQGLGPQHF
CDR3nt: TGTGCCAGCAGGTCCCCGGGACAGGGCCTGGGGCCCCAGCATTTT

j_gene: TRBJ1-5
v_gene: TRBV19
abundance: .
d_gene: .
CDR3aa: CASSTSGSNQPQHF
CDR3nt: TGTGCCAGTAGTACGTCAGGAAGCAATCAGCCCCAGCATTTT

j_gene: TRBJ2-7
v_gene: TRBV18
abundance: .
d_gene: TRBD2
CDR3aa: CASSPVAGGPFYEQYF
CDR3nt: TGTGCCAGCTCACCCGTAGCGGGAGGGCCTTTCTACGAGCAGTACTTC

j_gene: TRBJ1-4
v_gene: TRBV29-1
abundance: .
d_gene: .
CDR3aa: CSVDGGKLFF
CDR3nt: TGCAGCGTTGACGGGGGTAAACTGTTTTTT

j_gene: TRBJ1-1
v_gene: TRBV7-9
abundance: .
d_gene: TRBD1
CDR3aa: CAGRTGGSTEAFF
CDR3nt: TGTGCCGGAAGGACAGGGGGAAGTACTGAAGCTTTCTTT

j_gene: TRBJ1-1
v_gene: TRBV5-4
abundance: few
d_gene: .
CDR3aa: CASSRNGVTEAFF
CDR3nt: TGTGCCAGCAGCCGGAACGGGGTCACTGAAGCTTTCTTT

j_gene: TRBJ1-4
v_gene: TRBV7-9
abundance: .
d_gene: .
CDR3aa: CASSNDRSNEKLFF
CDR3nt: TGTGCCAGCAGCAACGACAGGTCTAATGAAAAACTGTTTTTT

j_gene: TRBJ1-6
v_gene: TRBV7-7
abundance: .
d_gene: TRBD1
CDR3aa: CASSDTCQGVGLYNSPLHF
CDR3nt: TGTGCCAGCAGCGACACCTGCCAGGGGGTGGGCCTTTATAATTCACCCCTCCACTTT

j_gene: TRBJ2-7
v_gene: TRBV6-5
abundance: .
d_gene: .
CDR3aa: CASSPGERHEQYF
CDR3nt: TGTGCCAGCAGTCCCGGGGAAAGACACGAGCAGTACTTC